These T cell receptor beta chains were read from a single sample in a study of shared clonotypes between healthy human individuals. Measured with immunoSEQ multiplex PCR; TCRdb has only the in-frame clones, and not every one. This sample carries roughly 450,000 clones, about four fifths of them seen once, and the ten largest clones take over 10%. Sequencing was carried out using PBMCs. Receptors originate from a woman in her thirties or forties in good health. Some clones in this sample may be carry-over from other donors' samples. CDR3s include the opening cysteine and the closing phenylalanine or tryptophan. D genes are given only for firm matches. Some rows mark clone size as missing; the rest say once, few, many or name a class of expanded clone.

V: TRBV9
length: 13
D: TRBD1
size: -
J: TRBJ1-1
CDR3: CASSNDRGTEAFF
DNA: TGTGCCAGCAGCAACGACAGGGGCACTGAAGCTTTCTTT

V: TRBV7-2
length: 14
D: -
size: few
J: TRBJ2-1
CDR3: CASSLVPSYNEQFF
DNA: TGTGCCAGCAGCTTAGTTCCTAGCTACAATGAGCAGTTCTTC

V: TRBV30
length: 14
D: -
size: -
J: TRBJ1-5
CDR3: CAWSVRALDQPQHF
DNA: TGTGCCTGGAGTGTGCGGGCCCTCGATCAGCCCCAGCATTTT

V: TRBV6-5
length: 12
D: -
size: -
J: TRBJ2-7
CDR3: CASREGRREQYF
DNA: TGTGCCAGCAGGGAGGGACGACGCGAGCAGTACTTC

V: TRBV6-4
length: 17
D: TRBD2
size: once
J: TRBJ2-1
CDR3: CASRTSGRLYLNNEQFF
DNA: TGTGCCAGCAGGACTAGCGGGAGGTTGTACCTTAACAATGAGCAGTTCTTC

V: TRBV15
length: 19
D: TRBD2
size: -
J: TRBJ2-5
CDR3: CATSRDRPSSGSLQETQYF
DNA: TGTGCCACCAGCAGAGACCGCCCCTCTAGCGGGAGCCTCCAAGAGACCCAGTACTTC

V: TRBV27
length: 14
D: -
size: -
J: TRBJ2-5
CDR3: CASSLSRDTRTQYF
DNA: TGTGCCAGCAGTTTATCCCGGGACACAAGGACCCAGTACTTC

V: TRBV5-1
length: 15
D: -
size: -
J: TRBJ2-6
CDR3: CASSLGAGGANVLTF
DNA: TGCGCCAGCAGCTTGGGGGCGGGAGGGGCCAACGTCCTGACTTTC

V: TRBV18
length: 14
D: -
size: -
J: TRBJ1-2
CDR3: CASSPPSRDDGYTF
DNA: TGTGCCAGCTCACCACCGAGCAGGGACGATGGCTACACCTTC

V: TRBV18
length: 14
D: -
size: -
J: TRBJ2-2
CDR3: CASSWEIATGELFF
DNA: TGTGCCAGCTCGTGGGAGATCGCCACCGGGGAGCTGTTTTTT

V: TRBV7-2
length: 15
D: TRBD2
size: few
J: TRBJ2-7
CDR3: CASSIRTSGGYEQYF
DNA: TGTGCCAGCAGCATTCGGACTAGCGGGGGGTACGAGCAGTACTTC

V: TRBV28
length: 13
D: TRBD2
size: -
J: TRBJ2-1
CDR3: CASSLLAGGEQFF
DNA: TGTGCCAGCAGTTTATTGGCGGGAGGTGAGCAGTTCTTC

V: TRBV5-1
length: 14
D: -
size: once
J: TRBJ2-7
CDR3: CASSFDSPLGEQYF
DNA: TGCGCCAGCAGCTTTGACAGCCCCTTAGGGGAGCAGTACTTC

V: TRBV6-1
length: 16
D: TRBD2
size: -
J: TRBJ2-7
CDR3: CASSEGPSGRAYEQYF
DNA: TGTGCCAGCAGTGAAGGTCCTAGCGGGAGGGCCTACGAGCAGTACTTC

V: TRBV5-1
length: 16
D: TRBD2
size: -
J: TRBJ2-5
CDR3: CASSADGTSGQETQYF
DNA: TGCGCCAGCAGCGCGGACGGGACTAGCGGACAAGAGACCCAGTACTTC

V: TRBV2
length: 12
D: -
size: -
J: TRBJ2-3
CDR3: CASSEGINTQYF
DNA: TGTGCCAGCAGTGAAGGGATCAATACGCAGTATTTT

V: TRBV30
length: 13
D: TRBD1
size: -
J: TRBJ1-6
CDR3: CAWSMGQGFTLHF
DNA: TGTGCCTGGAGTATGGGACAGGGGTTCACCCTCCACTTT

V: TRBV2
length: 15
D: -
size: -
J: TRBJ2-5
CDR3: CASSDWGQIQETQYF
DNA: TGTGCCAGCAGTGACTGGGGTCAGATACAAGAGACCCAGTACTTC

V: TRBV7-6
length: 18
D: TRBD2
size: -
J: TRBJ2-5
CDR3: CASSLARTSGSAQETQYF
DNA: TGTGCCAGCAGCTTAGCGCGGACTAGCGGGAGTGCCCAAGAGACCCAGTACTTC

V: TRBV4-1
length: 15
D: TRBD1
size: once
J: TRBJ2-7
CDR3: CASSQSGQGRDEQYF
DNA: TGCGCCAGCAGCCAATCAGGACAGGGGAGGGACGAGCAGTACTTC

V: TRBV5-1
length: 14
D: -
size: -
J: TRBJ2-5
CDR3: CASSLASGRETQYF
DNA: TGCGCCAGCAGCTTGGCTAGTGGTAGGGAGACCCAGTACTTC

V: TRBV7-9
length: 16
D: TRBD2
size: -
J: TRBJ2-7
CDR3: CASSSPGLGYTYEQYF
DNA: TGTGCCAGCAGCTCCCCGGGACTAGGTTATACCTACGAGCAGTACTTC

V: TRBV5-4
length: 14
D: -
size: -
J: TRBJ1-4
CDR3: CASSLDRVAEKLFF
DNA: TGTGCCAGCAGCTTGGACAGGGTGGCTGAAAAACTGTTTTTT

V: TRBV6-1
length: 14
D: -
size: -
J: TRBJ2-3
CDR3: CASSENVITDTQYF
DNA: TGTGCCAGCAGTGAAAACGTGATCACAGATACGCAGTATTTT